This T cell receptor beta chain stems from a study of blood T cell repertoires in COVID-19. About the study: Whether acute or convalescent, the COVID-19 samples came from the United States, Italy and Spain. T cells, B-cell-depleted T cells, or PBMCs provided the cDNA or gDNA that served as material.

This CDR3 has 12 amino acids. Trimming removed 3 bases from V and 5 bases from J, with 6 bases in between. The germline V gene encodes CDR1 LNHNV and CDR2 YYDKDF (reference sequence). Original handling: Reference gene primers were amplified, and this amplification served to estimate nucleated cell counts. Assay: immunoSEQ multiplex PCR; the TCRdb copy retains only in-frame clones and omits some. D and trimming were read from the DNA, whereas the V and J calls and clone size are those reported in that table. Among 200,000 to 250,000 clones listed, about 85% were seen once. The chain couples TRBV15 to TRBJ2-3, with D uncertain. Sequencing used peripheral blood. The sequence came from a man aged 45-60 years who had recovered from COVID-19. CDR3 DNA: TGTGCCACCAGCAGGAGGCTAGATACGCAGTATTTT. Translating gives CATSRRLDTQYF.